Shown below are 10 T cell receptor beta chains from a single sample sequenced in a study of T cells in Graves' hyperthyroidism and ophthalmopathy. TCR beta CDR3 regions were amplified from RNA transcripts. The primer set for the first-round RT-PCR of the TCR CDR3 was HTBI. TCRdb passed the multiplex PCR reads through MiXCR, listing each CDR3 protein once. The data hold about 640,000 distinct CDR3 sequences, with around 20% observed a single time. Material: blood. The receptors come from a man aged 25 to 45 with Graves' ophthalmopathy.

This clonotype has ten or more counts. This chain joins TRBV5-1 and TRBJ2-1, with no clear D. This CDR3 has 16 amino acids. Germline V gene data show CDR1 as SGHRS and CDR2 as YFSETQ. V was shortened by 0 bases and J by 1 base, with 11 bases between the two germline ends. The CDR3 loop is CASSLAAAASYNEQFF. CDR3 nucleotide sequence: TGCGCCAGCAGCTTGGCGGCTGCTGCATCCTACAATGAGCAGTTCTTC.

There are a few counts of this clonotype. The genes are TRBV15 and TRBJ2-3; 13 nucleotides line up with TRBD2. Germline V gene sequence: CDR1 LNHNV, CDR2 YYDKDF (reference sequence). The CDR3 runs 16 residues. Trimming took 5 bases from V and 3 from J; bases not matched to a gene: 5. The CDR3 protein is CATSGGLAGVTDTQYF. CDR3 nucleotide sequence: TGTGCCACCAGCGGAGGACTAGCGGGAGTGACAGATACGCAGTATTTT.

As for this clonotype: The germline gene is not matched at one end of the junction; a read error may be the cause. The V call is TRBV14, the J call TRBJ1-5; the D gene is possibly TRBD1 (6 bases). The CDR3 is 14 amino acids. Looked up from germline, CDR1 is SGHDN and CDR2 is FVKESK. The CDR3 nucleotides read TGTGCCAGCAGCCCAGGGGAGGGCAATCAGCTCCAGCATTTT. This gives the protein CASSPGEGNQLQHF.

This sequence joins TRBV19 and TRBJ2-2; 11 bases fit TRBD2. V dropped 4 bases and J dropped 3; count of bases not matched to a gene: 7. The CDR3 has 17 amino acids. From germline, CDR1 is LNHDA and CDR2 SQIVND (reference sequence). Written as DNA, the CDR3 is TGTGCCAGTAGTACCTCGACTAGCGGGATTTACACCGGGGAGCTGTTTTTT. As protein: CASSTSTSGIYTGELFF.

V and J are TRBV10-3 and TRBJ2-1; D might be TRBD2 (5 bases). CDR1 and CDR2 from the germline V gene are ENHRY and SYGVKD. This CDR3 is 15 amino acids long. Deletions cut 4 bases from V and 0 bases from J, with 10 bases between. CDR3 bases: TGTGCCATCAGTGGGACTTCGAGCTCCTACAATGAGCAGTTCTTC. Translation gives CAISGTSSSYNEQFF.

This clonotype was observed a few times. The J gene is TRBJ2-2, the V gene TRBV4-1; 9 positions agree with TRBD1. The germline gives CDR1 MGHRA, CDR2 YSYEKL. CDR3 length: 13 amino acids. V trimming: 8 bases; J trimming: 6 bases; junction bases outside the gene matches: 4. CDR3 amino acids: CASLGQGAGELFF. The CDR3, as DNA: TGCGCCAGCCTGGGACAGGGAGCCGGGGAGCTGTTTTTT.

The V gene is TRBV6-1, the J gene TRBJ1-4; possible D gene TRBD1, 5 bases. Germline-derived CDR1 and CDR2 are MNHNS and SASEGT. V lost 6 bases to trimming and J lost 0 bases, with 17 bases between them. This CDR3 spans 17 amino acids. In DNA, the CDR3 is TGTGCCAGCAGATTAGCAGGGCGTTTTACAACTAATGAAAAACTGTTTTTT. It is translated as CASRLAGRFTTNEKLFF.

This clonotype was recorded a few times. The chain uses TRBV15 and TRBJ2-1; 8 bases fit TRBD2. CDR1 LNHNV and CDR2 YYDKDF come from the germline V gene (reference sequence). CDR3 length equals 15 residues. Losses at the gene ends were 3 bases for V and 2 bases for J; bases not matched to a gene: 3. The CDR3 nucleotides read TGTGCCACCAGCAGGAGCGGGGGAACCTACAATGAGCAGTTCTTC. This sequence encodes CATSRSGGTYNEQFF.

This clonotype was observed many times. V is TRBV7-2 and J is TRBJ1-1, with D maybe TRBD1 (6 bases). The CDR3 consists of 14 residues. V was trimmed by 0 bases and J by 6 bases, leaving 11 bases between them. CDR1 is SGHTA and CDR2 is FQGNSA in the germline V gene. CDR3 sequence (DNA): TGTGCCAGCAGCTTAGCGGGGGGGGCGGCTGAAGCTTTCTTT. It is translated as CASSLAGGAAEAFF. The full variable domain, in which reference TRBV7-2 and TRBJ1-1 provide the parts outside the CDR3, is GAGVSQSPSNKVTEKGKDVELRCDPISGHTALYWYRQSLGQGLEFLIYFQGNSAPDKSGLPSDRFSAERTGGSVSTLTIQRTQQEDSAVYLCASSLAGGAAEAFFGQGTRLTVV.

The table lists this clonotype with many counts. The chain employs TRBV28 and TRBJ1-1, with D hard to call. CDR1 and CDR2 from the germline V gene are MDHEN and SYDVKM. There are 12 residues in the CDR3. The V gene lost 6 bases and the J gene lost 6 bases, with 11 bases spanning the gap. In nucleotides, the CDR3 is TGTGCCAGCAGCTTGACGGCCCCTGAAGCTTTCTTT. Encoded protein: CASSLTAPEAFF.